This TCR beta chain emerged from a study of OX40 agonist ivuxolimab in advanced cancers. About the research overall: Previous treatment with anti-PD-1, anti-PD-L1 or anti-CTLA-4 therapy was allowed; about 44% had received some.

Peripheral blood came from all dose cohorts at three timepoints. The method was immunoSEQ multiplex PCR; TCRdb's version includes in-frame clones alone and lacks a portion of them. Among 50,000 to 65,000 clones listed, roughly 80% were seen once. The germline V and J ends were trimmed by 4 bases and 6 bases, with 9 bases remaining between them. In germline, CDR1 is LGHNA, CDR2 YNFKEQ. The CDR3 runs 13 residues. The chain carries TRBV4-2 and TRBJ2-2, with no clear D. The specimen comprised CD4+ or CD8+ T cells sorted from blood, sampled in a trial of the OX40 agonist ivuxolimab. This clonotype originated in an adult with an advanced solid tumor such as melanoma, head and neck, liver or kidney cancer. The CDR3 is CASSLYFAGELFF. The CDR3 DNA follows: TGTGCCAGCAGCCTTTATTTCGCCGGGGAGCTGTTTTTT.